A single T cell receptor beta chain is shown here with its context. Its antigen is undetermined. Germline is not matched at one junction end, which may reflect a read error. This specimen comes from a study of shared clonotypes between healthy human individuals. Across the whole study: Plates per donor: three CD4 naive, three CD4 memory, two CD8 naive, one CD8 memory. Overall study results and limits: Though the depth was large, rarefaction showed that sorted-subset sequencing was incomplete. Compared with clonotypes that all four donors shared, non-shared clonotypes had lower generation probabilities. Memory subsets had estimated richness that was generally smaller than that of naive subsets.

Profiled with immunoSEQ multiplex PCR; TCRdb holds only in-frame clones, not every one. The sample yields 2.5 million or so clones, over 85% seen once. CDR3 length: 14 residues. In germline, CDR1 is MGHRA, CDR2 YSYEKL. Input material: naive CD4+ T cells sorted from blood. As to subset: CD45RA+ positively selected. The chain has TRBV4-1 and TRBJ1-5; D remains ambiguous. This TCR came from a man aged 18 to 35 in good health. The CDR3 is CASRQEGSNQPQHF. The CDR3 coding sequence is TGCGCCAGCAGACAAGAAGGTAGCAATCAGCCCCAGCATTTT.